The 27 T cell receptor beta chains below come from one sample, sequenced in a study of blood T cells in healthy people across ages (dated by TCRdb to between 2015 and 2016). The library was produced with 5' RACE. Data came from an Illumina HiSeq 2500. The second PCR ran for roughly 7 to 11 cycles and used a J-beta primer mix along with a sample-barcoded 5' primer. The public reads were reprocessed in TCRdb via fastp at Q25 and MiXCR, keeping in-frame beta chains. Rows with a matching CDR3 protein are joined into one entry that keeps the most common DNA and genes. The sample records around 800,000 distinct CDR3 sequences, around 50% of which are singletons. The ten biggest clones cover 18% of the sample. The sample consisted of blood. The receptors come from a man older than 75 in good health.

The sample holds many counts of this clonotype. This chain uses TRBV12-3 or TRBV12-4 with TRBJ2-1, with D hard to call. The CDR3 runs to 15 residues. V was pared by 3 bases and J by 0 bases, with 9 bases between. The CDR3 DNA follows: TGTGCCAGCAGTTTCGGCAGTCCCTCCTACAATGAGCAGTTCTTC. Its protein is CASSFGSPSYNEQFF.

This chain links TRBV28 with TRBJ2-7, with 8 bases fitting TRBD2. The CDR3 loop spans 15 amino acids. Germline V CDR1 and CDR2: MDHEN, SYDVKM. J lost 3 bases, V lost 4 bases, and 8 bases had no gene match. The chain's CDR3 is CASSSAMGLDYEQYF. CDR3 sequence (DNA): TGTGCCAGCAGTTCAGCCATGGGACTAGACTACGAGCAGTACTTC.

This clonotype was counted between two and nine times. The rearrangement links TRBV9 to TRBJ2-1; possible D gene TRBD2, 6 bases. Germline V gene lookup returns CDR1 SGDLS and CDR2 YYNGEE. The CDR3 is 15 amino acids. V shed 6 bases and J shed 4 bases, with 17 bases lying between them. The CDR3 loop reads CASKTVSGKYNEQFF. The CDR3 region has the DNA TGTGCCAGCAAGACAGTTAGCGGAAAATACAATGAGCAGTTCTTC.

This clonotype came up once. V and J are TRBV20-1 and TRBJ2-1, with D perhaps TRBD1 or TRBD2 (6 bases each). Per germline, CDR1 DFQATT and CDR2 SNEGSKA (reference sequence). CDR3 length equals 14 residues. Trimming took off 0 bases at V and 10 bases at J, with 16 bases between the two ends. CDR3 amino acids: CSARDVGGGWEQFF. The CDR3 DNA reads as TGCAGTGCTAGAGATGTTGGAGGGGGGTGGGAGCAGTTCTTC.

This clonotype was observed at least ten times. This chain connects TRBV20-1 to TRBJ2-7, with TRBD2 matching 7 bases. V trimming: 0 bases; J trimming: 4 bases; junction bases outside the gene matches: 15. Germline assignment: CDR1 DFQATT and CDR2 SNEGSKA (reference sequence). The CDR3 runs to 17 residues. The CDR3 here is CSAREGEAGRARYEQYF. The CDR3 nucleotides read TGCAGTGCTAGAGAGGGGGAAGCGGGGAGGGCCCGGTACGAGCAGTACTTC.

The chain links TRBV27 to TRBJ2-7, with TRBD2 identical over 7 bases. V lost 4 bases and J lost 1; bases outside the gene matches: 4. Germline V lookup: CDR1 MNHEY, CDR2 SMNVEV (reference sequence). This CDR3 contains 14 residues. CDR3 region: CASSSTSHSYEQYF. CDR3 nucleotide sequence: TGTGCCAGCAGTTCGACTAGCCATTCCTACGAGCAGTACTTC.

The V call is TRBV6-4, the J call TRBJ1-1; the match to TRBD1 covers 7 bases. This CDR3 contains 13 residues. Germline CDR1 MRHNA, CDR2 SNTAGT. V was clipped by 9 bases and J by 0 bases; unmatched bases: 4. The CDR3 loop is CASRGQLNTEAFF. The DNA for the CDR3 is TGTGCCAGTAGGGGACAGTTGAACACTGAAGCTTTCTTT.

In this sample, this clonotype turned up many times. The chain employs TRBV2 and TRBJ2-5; D call uncertain. The CDR3 runs 12 residues. From germline, CDR1 is SNHLY and CDR2 FYNNEI. V was pared by 4 bases and J by 2 bases, with 5 bases between. CDR3 amino acids: CASSVAQETQYF. The DNA for the CDR3 is TGTGCCAGCAGTGTGGCTCAAGAGACCCAGTACTTC.

This clonotype came up many times. V gene TRBV29-1 combines with J gene TRBJ2-7, with 11 bases aligning to TRBD2. The germline V gene has CDR1 SQVTM and CDR2 ANQGSEA. V lost 4 bases to trimming and J lost 3 bases; unmatched junction nucleotides: 8. This CDR3 has 15 residues. CDR3 DNA: TGCAGCGTTGTTCCTAGCGGGAGGACTGTCTACGAGCAGTACTTC. This codes for CSVVPSGRTVYEQYF.

The chain joins TRBV10-3 to TRBJ2-7, with D perhaps being TRBD1 or TRBD2 (5 bases each). Germline V gene sequence: CDR1 ENHRY, CDR2 SYGVKD. Trimming stripped 2 bases from V and 0 bases from J, with 17 bases between. The CDR3 covers 17 residues. In DNA, the CDR3 is TGTGCCATCAGTGAGCCGGGACCCGGGCAGGGCTCCTACGAGCAGTACTTC. It codes for CAISEPGPGQGSYEQYF.

This clonotype has just a few counts. The genes are TRBV7-9 and TRBJ1-5; possibly TRBD1 for D (6 bases). CDR1 and CDR2 from the germline V gene are SEHNR and FQNEAQ (reference sequence). V was clipped by 6 bases and J by 10 bases, with 19 bases between them. CDR3 length: 14 amino acids. In nucleotides, the CDR3 is TGTGCCAGCAGTCCCGACAGGAGCTTGGGACCCCAGCATTTT. It specifies CASSPDRSLGPQHF.

At least ten counts were recorded for this clonotype. The chain uses TRBV27 and TRBJ2-5, with D uncertain. The V and J ends lost 5 bases and 2 bases respectively, with 12 bases between them. Germline-derived CDR1 and CDR2 are MNHEY and SMNVEV (reference sequence). The CDR3 contains 14 residues. CDR3 residues: CASSLAHGQETQYF. CDR3 sequence (DNA): TGTGCCAGCAGTCTTGCCCACGGGCAAGAGACCCAGTACTTC.

This clonotype came up a few times. This chain links TRBV4-1 with TRBJ2-3, with 8 nucleotides matching TRBD1. Trimming took 3 bases from V and 4 from J; bases not matched to a gene: 12. Germline CDR1 is MGHRA and CDR2 is YSYEKL. The CDR3 covers 17 residues. DNA for the CDR3: TGCGCCAGCAGCCACCCCGCGCGCAGGGGGCGATCAGATACGCAGTATTTT. Its translation: CASSHPARRGRSDTQYF.

This clonotype has a handful of counts. The rearrangement links TRBV7-2 to TRBJ2-4, with TRBD2 matching over 7 bases. From germline, CDR1 is SGHTA and CDR2 FQGNSA. The CDR3 runs to 13 residues. Trimming at V came to 7 bases and at J to 6 bases, leaving 6 bases not matched to a gene. CDR3 loop: CASTWSGGNIQYF. As DNA, the CDR3 is TGTGCCAGCACCTGGTCGGGGGGAAACATTCAGTACTTC.

This chain links TRBV6-5 with TRBJ2-1; TRBD1 or TRBD2 may be the D gene (5 bases each). The CDR3 consists of 13 residues. The V end was cut by 6 bases, the J end by 2 bases, with 8 bases between. The germline CDR1 and CDR2 sequences are MNHEY and SVGAGI. The CDR3 loop reads CASRRGPYNEQFF. The CDR3 coding sequence is TGTGCCAGCAGACGGGGACCCTACAATGAGCAGTTCTTC.

The chain is built from TRBV15 and TRBJ2-2, with D possibly matching TRBD2 (5 bases). CDR1 and CDR2 (germline): LNHNV, YYDKDF (reference sequence). The CDR3 has 15 residues. Trimming shortened V by 1 base and J by 6 bases, and 12 bases separated the two germline ends. The CDR3 region is CATSRALLVSGELFF. The DNA of the CDR3 is TGTGCCACCAGCAGAGCCCTACTAGTCTCCGGGGAGCTGTTTTTT. The variable domain in full, completed from reference TRBV15 and TRBJ2-2, reads DAMVIQNPRYQVTQFGKPVTLSCSQTLNHNVMYWYQQKSSQAPKLLFHYYDKDFNNEADTPDNFQSRRPNTSFCFLDIRSPGLGDTAMYLCATSRALLVSGELFFGEGSRLTVL.

A few counts support this clonotype. The gene calls are TRBV7-2 and TRBJ2-7; D possibly corresponds to TRBD2 (5 bases). V was pared by 1 base and J by 4 bases, with 17 bases between. CDR1 SGHTA and CDR2 FQGNSA come from the germline V gene. The CDR3 is 16 residues long. The CDR3 DNA reads TGTGCCAGCAGCTTAGGGGAAGGGAGTATACGTTACGAGCAGTACTTC. It specifies CASSLGEGSIRYEQYF.

The chain uses TRBV7-8 and TRBJ2-5; perhaps TRBD1 as D (5 bases). Germline V gives CDR1 SGHVS, CDR2 FQNEAQ. CDR3 length: 16 residues. The V end was cut by 8 bases, the J end by 1 base, with 20 bases between. For the CDR3, the DNA is TGTGCCAGCCCGCTGCCGGGCAGGGCCTTCCAAGAGACCCAGTACTTC. Translation gives CASPLPGRAFQETQYF. Complete variable domain (other parts from reference TRBV7-8 and TRBJ2-5): GAGVSQSPRYKVAKRGQDVALRCDPISGHVSLFWYQQALGQGPEFLTYFQNEAQLDKSGLPSDRFFAERPEGSVSTLKIQRTQQEDSAVYLCASPLPGRAFQETQYFGPGTRLLVL.

The chain joins TRBV12-3 or TRBV12-4 to TRBJ2-1, with 10 bases fitting TRBD1. V was clipped by 8 bases and J by 10 bases; unmatched bases: 8. The CDR3 contains 13 residues. The CDR3 is CASRTGGDYEQFF. As DNA, the CDR3 is TGTGCCAGCCGGACAGGGGGGGACTACGAGCAGTTCTTC.

The V and J genes are TRBV3-1 and TRBJ2-1; 7 bases agree with TRBD1. The germline V gene encodes CDR1 LGHDT and CDR2 YNNKEL (reference sequence). The length of the CDR3 is 15 residues. V lost 1 base to trimming and J lost 3 bases; unmatched junction nucleotides: 3. CDR3 DNA: TGTGCCAGCAGCCAAGGTAACAGGGGCTACAATGAGCAGTTCTTC. Translation gives CASSQGNRGYNEQFF.

The chain links TRBV10-3 to TRBJ2-3; 13 nucleotides agree with TRBD2. The CDR3 length is 16 residues. CDR1 is ENHRY and CDR2 is SYGVKD in the germline V gene. V was pared by 4 bases and J by 5 bases, with 6 bases of the junction left unmatched. This chain's CDR3 is CAISGLAGGRGDTQYF. As DNA, the CDR3 is TGTGCCATCAGTGGACTAGCGGGGGGCCGGGGAGATACGCAGTATTTT.

This clonotype was seen a few times. This sequence joins TRBV20-1 and TRBJ2-5; perhaps TRBD2 as D (6 bases). The J call is in doubt because the DNA end fits TRBJ2-7 better. The CDR3 totals 13 residues. The germline CDR1 and CDR2 sequences are DFQATT and SNEGSKA (reference sequence). In DNA, the CDR3 is TGCAGTGCTAGAGATCCGGGAGAGATCGAGCAGTACTTC. Amino acid sequence: CSARDPGEIEQYF.

This clonotype was seen a few times. J is TRBJ2-1 and V is TRBV20-1; TRBD2 aligns across 9 bases. Germline trimming cut 3 bases from V and 5 bases from J; bases unmatched to any gene: 8. The germline gives CDR1 DFQATT, CDR2 SNEGSKA (reference sequence). CDR3 length equals 15 residues. This CDR3 reads CSASPSSGIDNEQFF. The CDR3 bases are TGCAGTGCTAGTCCATCTAGCGGGATAGACAATGAGCAGTTCTTC.

This clonotype was picked up one time. The gene calls are TRBV28 and TRBJ1-5, with D perhaps TRBD1 (6 bases). CDR1 MDHEN and CDR2 SYDVKM come from the germline V gene. The CDR3 covers 14 residues. V lost 4 bases and J lost 5, with 12 bases in between. In nucleotides, the CDR3 is TGTGCCAGCAGTTACCAGGGGCAGGATCAGCCCCAGCATTTT. It codes for CASSYQGQDQPQHF.

A note on this clonotype: A much larger clone is a single base away; this may be a read error. The V and J genes are TRBV4-2 and TRBJ2-1; either TRBD1 or TRBD2 may fit D (5 bases each). CDR1 and CDR2 (germline): LGHNA, YNFKEQ. The length of the CDR3 is 16 residues. Here the CDR3 DNA reads TGTACCAGCAGCCTATTGGGACCGAGCTCCTACAATGAGCAGTTCTTC. Its translation is CTSSLLGPSSYNEQFF.

The table lists this clonotype with many counts. The DNA for the CDR3 is TGTGCCAGCAGATCTGACGGGAATCAGCCCCAGCATTTT. Protein sequence: CASRSDGNQPQHF. This rearrangement joins TRBV28 to TRBJ1-5; D is undetermined. Germline V lookup: CDR1 MDHEN, CDR2 SYDVKM. The CDR3 consists of 13 residues. Trimming removed 6 bases from V and 4 bases from J, with 10 bases in between.

In the case of this clonotype: A much larger clone sits a single nucleotide away, making a read error possible. V gene TRBV12-3 or TRBV12-4 combines with J gene TRBJ2-5, with D possibly TRBD2 on 6 matching bases. The CDR3 is made up of 15 amino acids. With 5 bases removed from V and 4 bases from J, the gap between germline ends came to 17 bases. CDR3 sequence: CASSRSSVGRETQYF. CDR3 DNA sequence: TGTGCCAGCAGTCGATCTAGCGTGGGGCGAGAGACCCAGTACTTC.